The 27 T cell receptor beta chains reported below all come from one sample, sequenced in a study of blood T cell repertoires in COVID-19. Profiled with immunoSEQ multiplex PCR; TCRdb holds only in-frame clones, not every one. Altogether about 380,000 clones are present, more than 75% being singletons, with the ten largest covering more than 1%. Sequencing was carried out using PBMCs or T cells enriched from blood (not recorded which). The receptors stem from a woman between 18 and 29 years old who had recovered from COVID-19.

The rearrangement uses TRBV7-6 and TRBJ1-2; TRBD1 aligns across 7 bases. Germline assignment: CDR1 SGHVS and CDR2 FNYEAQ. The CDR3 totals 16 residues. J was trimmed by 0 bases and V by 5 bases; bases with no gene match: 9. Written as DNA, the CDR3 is TGTGCCAGCAGCCAGGGGGGCAGGGTAGCTAACTATGGCTACACCTTC. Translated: CASSQGGRVANYGYTF.

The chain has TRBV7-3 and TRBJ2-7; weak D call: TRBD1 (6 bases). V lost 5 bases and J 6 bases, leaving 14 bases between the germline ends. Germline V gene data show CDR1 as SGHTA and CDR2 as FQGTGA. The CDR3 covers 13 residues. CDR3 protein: CASSNRVEGEQYF. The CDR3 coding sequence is TGTGCCAGCAGCAACAGGGTCGAGGGCGAGCAGTACTTC.

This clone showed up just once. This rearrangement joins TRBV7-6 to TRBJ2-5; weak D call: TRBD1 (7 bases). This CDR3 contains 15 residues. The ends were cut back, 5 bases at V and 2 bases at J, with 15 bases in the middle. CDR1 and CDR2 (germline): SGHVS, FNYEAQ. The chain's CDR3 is CASSRMSGGQETQYF. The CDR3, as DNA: TGTGCCAGCAGCAGAATGTCAGGGGGGCAAGAGACCCAGTACTTC.

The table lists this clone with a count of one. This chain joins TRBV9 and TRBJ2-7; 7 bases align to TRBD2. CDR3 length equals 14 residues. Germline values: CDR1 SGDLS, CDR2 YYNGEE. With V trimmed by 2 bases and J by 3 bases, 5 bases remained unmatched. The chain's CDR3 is CASSVGGEGYEQYF. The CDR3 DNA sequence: TGTGCCAGCAGCGTTGGAGGGGAGGGCTACGAGCAGTACTTC.

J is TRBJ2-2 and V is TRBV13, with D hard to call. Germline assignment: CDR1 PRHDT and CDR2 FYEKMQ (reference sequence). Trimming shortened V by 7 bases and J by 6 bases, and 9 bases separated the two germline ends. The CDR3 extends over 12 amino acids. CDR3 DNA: TGTGCCAGCACCAGTATCCCCGGGGAGCTGTTTTTT. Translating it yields CASTSIPGELFF.

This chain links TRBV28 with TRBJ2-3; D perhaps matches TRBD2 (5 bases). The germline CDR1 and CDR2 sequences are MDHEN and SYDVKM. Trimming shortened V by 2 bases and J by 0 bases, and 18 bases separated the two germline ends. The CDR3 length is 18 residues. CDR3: CASSLAPISALSTDTQYF. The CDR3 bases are TGTGCCAGCAGTTTAGCCCCAATTAGCGCGTTAAGCACAGATACGCAGTATTTT.

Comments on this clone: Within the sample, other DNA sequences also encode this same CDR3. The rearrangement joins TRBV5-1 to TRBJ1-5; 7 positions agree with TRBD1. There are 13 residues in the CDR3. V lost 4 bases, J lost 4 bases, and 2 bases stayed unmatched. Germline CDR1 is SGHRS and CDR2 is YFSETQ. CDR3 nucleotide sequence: TGCGCCAGCAGCCCAGGGGGGAATCAGCCCCAGCATTTT. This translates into CASSPGGNQPQHF.

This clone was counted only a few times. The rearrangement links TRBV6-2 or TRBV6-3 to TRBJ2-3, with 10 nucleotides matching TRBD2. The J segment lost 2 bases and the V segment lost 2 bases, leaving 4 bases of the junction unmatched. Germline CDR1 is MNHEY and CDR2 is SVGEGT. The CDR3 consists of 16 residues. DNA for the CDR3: TGTGCCAGCAGTTACCGACTAGCGGGTGTCACAGATACGCAGTATTTT. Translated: CASSYRLAGVTDTQYF.

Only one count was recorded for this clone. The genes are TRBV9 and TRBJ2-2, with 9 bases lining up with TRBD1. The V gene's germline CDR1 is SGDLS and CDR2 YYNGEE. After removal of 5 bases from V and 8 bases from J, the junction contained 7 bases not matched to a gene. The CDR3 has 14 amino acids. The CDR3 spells CASRPQGAPGELFF. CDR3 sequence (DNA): TGTGCCAGCAGGCCACAGGGGGCGCCGGGGGAGCTGTTTTTT.

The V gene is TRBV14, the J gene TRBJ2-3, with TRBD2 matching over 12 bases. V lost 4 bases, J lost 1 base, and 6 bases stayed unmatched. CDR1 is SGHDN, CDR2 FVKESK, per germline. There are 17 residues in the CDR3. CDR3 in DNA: TGTGCCAGCAGCCTGCTAGGACTAGCGGGGCGCACAGATACGCAGTATTTT. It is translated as CASSLLGLAGRTDTQYF.

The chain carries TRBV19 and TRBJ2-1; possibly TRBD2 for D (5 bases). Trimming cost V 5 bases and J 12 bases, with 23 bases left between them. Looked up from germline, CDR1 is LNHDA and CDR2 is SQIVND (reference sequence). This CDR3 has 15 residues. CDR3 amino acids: CASSSRTEVTMRQFF. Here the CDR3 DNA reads TGTGCCAGTAGTTCCCGGACTGAGGTGACAATGAGGCAGTTCTTC.

The CDR3 coding sequence is TGCGCCAGCAGCCAAGACAGGGGGTTGGGAAACACCATATATTTT. Its translation is CASSQDRGLGNTIYF. The J gene is TRBJ1-3, the V gene TRBV4-3; 7 bases are shared with TRBD1. V lost 0 bases, J lost 4 bases, and 3 bases stayed unmatched. The CDR3 consists of 15 residues. Germline V gives CDR1 LGHNA, CDR2 YSLEER.

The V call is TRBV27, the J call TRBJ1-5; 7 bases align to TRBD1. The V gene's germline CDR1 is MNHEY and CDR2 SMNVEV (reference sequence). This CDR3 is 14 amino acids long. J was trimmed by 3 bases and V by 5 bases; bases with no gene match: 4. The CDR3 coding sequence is TGTGCCAGCAGTAGAGGGGGCCACAATCAGCCCCAGCATTTT. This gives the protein CASSRGGHNQPQHF.

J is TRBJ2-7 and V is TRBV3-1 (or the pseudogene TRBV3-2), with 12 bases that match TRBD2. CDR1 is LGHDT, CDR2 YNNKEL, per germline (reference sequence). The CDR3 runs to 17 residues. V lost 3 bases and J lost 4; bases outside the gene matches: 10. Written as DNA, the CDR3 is TGTGCCAGCAGCCATAGGGCTAGCGGGGGGGGATGGTACGAGCAGTACTTC. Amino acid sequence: CASSHRASGGGWYEQYF.

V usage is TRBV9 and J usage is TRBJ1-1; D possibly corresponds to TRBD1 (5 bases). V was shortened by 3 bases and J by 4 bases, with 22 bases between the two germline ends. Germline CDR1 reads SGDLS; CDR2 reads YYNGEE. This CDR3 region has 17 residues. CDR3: CASSERPGKVLGTEAFF. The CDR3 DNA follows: TGTGCCAGCAGCGAGAGGCCAGGGAAGGTTCTGGGCACTGAAGCTTTCTTT.

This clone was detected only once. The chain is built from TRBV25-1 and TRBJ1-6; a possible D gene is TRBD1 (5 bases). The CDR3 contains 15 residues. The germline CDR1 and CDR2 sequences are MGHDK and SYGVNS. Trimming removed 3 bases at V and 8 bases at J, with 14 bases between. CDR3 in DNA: TGTGCCAGCAGTGACAGGGTACGGGGGGATTCACCCCTCCACTTT. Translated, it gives CASSDRVRGDSPLHF.

The CDR3 DNA is TGTGCCTGGAGTGGTAGACAGGAGAACACTGAAGCTTTCTTT. Amino acid sequence: CAWSGRQENTEAFF. V and J are TRBV30 and TRBJ1-1; D possibly corresponds to TRBD1 (6 bases). This CDR3 is 14 amino acids long. Deletions cut 1 base from V and 1 base from J, with 10 bases between. Looked up from germline, CDR1 is GTSNPN and CDR2 is SVGIG (reference sequence).

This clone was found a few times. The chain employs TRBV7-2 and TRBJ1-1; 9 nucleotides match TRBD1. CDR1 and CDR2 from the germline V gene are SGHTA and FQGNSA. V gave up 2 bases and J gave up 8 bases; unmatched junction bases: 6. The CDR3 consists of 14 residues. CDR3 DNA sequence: TGTGCCAGCAGCTTAACAGGGGGCCGTTTGGAAGCTTTCTTT. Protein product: CASSLTGGRLEAFF.

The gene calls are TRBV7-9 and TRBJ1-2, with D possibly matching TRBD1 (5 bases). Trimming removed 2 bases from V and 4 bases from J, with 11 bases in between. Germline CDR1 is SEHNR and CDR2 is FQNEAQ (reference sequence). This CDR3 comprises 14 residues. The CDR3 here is CASSLKGTGYGYTF. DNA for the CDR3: TGTGCCAGCAGCTTAAAGGGTACAGGCTATGGCTACACCTTC.

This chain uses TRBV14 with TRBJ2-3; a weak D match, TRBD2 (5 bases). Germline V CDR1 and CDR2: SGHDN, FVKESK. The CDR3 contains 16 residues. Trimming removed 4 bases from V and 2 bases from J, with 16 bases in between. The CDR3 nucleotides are TGTGCCAGCAGCCCTAGAGCACCGCGGGTCACAGATACGCAGTATTTT. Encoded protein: CASSPRAPRVTDTQYF.

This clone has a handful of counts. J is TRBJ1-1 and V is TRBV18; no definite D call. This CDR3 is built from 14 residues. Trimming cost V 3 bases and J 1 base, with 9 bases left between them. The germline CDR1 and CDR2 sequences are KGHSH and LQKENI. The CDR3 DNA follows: TGTGCCAGCTCACCCCGCCCAGGGAACACTGAAGCTTTCTTT. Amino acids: CASSPRPGNTEAFF. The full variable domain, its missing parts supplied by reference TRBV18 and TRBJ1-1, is NAGVMQNPRHLVRRRGQEARLRCSPMKGHSHVYWYRQLPEEGLKFMVYLQKENIIDESGMPKERFSAEFPKEGPSILRIQQVVRGDSAAYFCASSPRPGNTEAFFGQGTRLTVV.

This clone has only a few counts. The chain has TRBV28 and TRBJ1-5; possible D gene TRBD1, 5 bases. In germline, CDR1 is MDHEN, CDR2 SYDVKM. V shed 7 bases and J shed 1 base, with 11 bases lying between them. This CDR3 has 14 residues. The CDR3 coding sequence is TGTGCCAGCACCACGACAGAAAGCAATCAGCCCCAGCATTTT. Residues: CASTTTESNQPQHF.

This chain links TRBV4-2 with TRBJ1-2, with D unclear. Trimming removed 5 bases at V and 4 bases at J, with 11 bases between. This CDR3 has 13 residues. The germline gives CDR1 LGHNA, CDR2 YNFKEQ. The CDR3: CASSSQAGYGYTF. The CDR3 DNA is TGTGCCAGCAGCTCTCAGGCCGGCTATGGCTACACCTTC.

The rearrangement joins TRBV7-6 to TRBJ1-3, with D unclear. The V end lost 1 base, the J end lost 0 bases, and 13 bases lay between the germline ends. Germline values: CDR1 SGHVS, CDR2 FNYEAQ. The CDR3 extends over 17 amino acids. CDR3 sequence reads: CASSLGEPLSSGNTIYF. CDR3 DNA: TGTGCCAGCAGCTTAGGTGAGCCTCTGAGCTCTGGAAACACCATATATTTT.

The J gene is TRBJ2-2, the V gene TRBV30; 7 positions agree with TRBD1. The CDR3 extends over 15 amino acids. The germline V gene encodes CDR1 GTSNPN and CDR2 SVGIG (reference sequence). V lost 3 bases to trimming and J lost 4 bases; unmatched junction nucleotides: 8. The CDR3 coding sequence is TGTGCCTGGAGGGCTTCAGGGGGTTTCACCGGGGAGCTGTTTTTT. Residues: CAWRASGGFTGELFF.

The CDR3 region is CASSVVGSGEGEAFF. Here the CDR3 DNA reads TGTGCCAGCAGCGTAGTGGGTAGTGGGGAGGGTGAAGCTTTCTTT. The gene calls are TRBV9 and TRBJ1-1, with no clear D. The CDR3 is 15 amino acids. Germline V gives CDR1 SGDLS, CDR2 YYNGEE. Trimming left V 0 bases short and J 7 bases short, with 16 bases between.

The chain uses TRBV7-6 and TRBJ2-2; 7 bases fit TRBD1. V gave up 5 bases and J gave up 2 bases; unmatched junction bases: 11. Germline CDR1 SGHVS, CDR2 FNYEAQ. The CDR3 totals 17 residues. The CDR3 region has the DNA TGTGCCAGCAGCCTTCGGGGTAGGGGGCTTAACACCGGGGAGCTGTTTTTT. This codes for CASSLRGRGLNTGELFF.